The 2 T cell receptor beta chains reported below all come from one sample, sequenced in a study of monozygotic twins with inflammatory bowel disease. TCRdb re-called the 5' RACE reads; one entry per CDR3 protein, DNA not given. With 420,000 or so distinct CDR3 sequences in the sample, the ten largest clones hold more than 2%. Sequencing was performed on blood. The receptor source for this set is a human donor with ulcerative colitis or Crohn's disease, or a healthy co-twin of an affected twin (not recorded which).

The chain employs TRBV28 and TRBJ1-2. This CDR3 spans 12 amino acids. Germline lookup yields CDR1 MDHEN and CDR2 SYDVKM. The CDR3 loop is CAASEKVHGYTF.

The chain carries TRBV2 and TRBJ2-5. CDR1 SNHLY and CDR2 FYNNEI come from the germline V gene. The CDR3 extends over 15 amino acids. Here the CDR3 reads CASSEEWGSQETQYF.